One sample yielded the 28 T cell receptor beta chains listed below, sequenced in a study of T-cell memory formation after mild COVID-19. TCRdb independently ran MiXCR on the 5' RACE reads; one entry per CDR3 protein. The sample yields about 130,000 distinct CDR3 sequences, approximately 6.3% seen once. The sample was PBMCs or a T cell subset sorted from them (not recorded which). The receptors were sampled from an adult woman who had mild COVID-19 (a few samples of this study predate the infection). Cell type and time point are not known.

This clonotype was seen at least ten times. The V gene is TRBV12-3 or TRBV12-4, the J gene TRBJ2-2; perhaps D is TRBD1 or TRBD2 (6 bases each). The CDR3 sequence is 14 residues long. V was shortened by 7 bases and J by 9 bases, with 18 bases between the two germline ends. The CDR3 coding sequence is TGTGCCAGCACCCCCAGGAGGGGGAGTAGGGAGCTGTTTTTT. Amino acids: CASTPRRGSRELFF.

The chain carries TRBV19 and TRBJ1-2; no reliable D call. The germline CDR1 and CDR2 sequences are LNHDA and SQIVND (reference sequence). This CDR3 is built from 15 residues. V gave up 3 bases and J gave up 4 bases, with 15 bases separating them. The CDR3 DNA reads TGTGCCAGTAGTATGCGATGGCAGTCCCTCTATGGCTACACCTTC. It is translated as CASSMRWQSLYGYTF.

This clonotype was found a few times. The rearrangement uses TRBV20-1 and TRBJ2-3; no definite D call. The CDR3 loop spans 14 amino acids. The germline V and J ends were trimmed by 4 bases and 4 bases, with 15 bases remaining between them. Looked up from germline, CDR1 is DFQATT and CDR2 is SNEGSKA (reference sequence). The CDR3 sequence is CSAKHIRNSDTQYF. For the CDR3, the DNA is TGCAGTGCTAAGCACATCAGAAACTCAGATACGCAGTATTTT.

This clonotype was picked up a small number of times. This sequence joins TRBV7-9 and TRBJ1-1; 8 bases align to TRBD1. The germline CDR1 and CDR2 sequences are SEHNR and FQNEAQ (reference sequence). This CDR3 has 15 residues. Trimming took 1 base from V and 6 from J; bases not matched to a gene: 7. CDR3 DNA sequence: TGTGCCAGCAGCTTAGGACAGGGGTTGTCCGCTGAAGCTTTCTTT. It yields the protein CASSLGQGLSAEAFF. The variable domain in full, completed from reference TRBV7-9 and TRBJ1-1, reads DTGVSQNPRHKITKRGQNVTFRCDPISEHNRLYWYRQTLGQGPEFLTYFQNEAQLEKSRLLSDRFSAERPKGSFSTLEIQRTEQGDSAMYLCASSLGQGLSAEAFFGQGTRLTVV.

V usage is TRBV7-2 and J usage is TRBJ2-7, with 10 bases aligning to TRBD2. The CDR3 covers 16 residues. J gave up 4 bases and V 2 bases, and 8 bases lay outside the gene matches. The germline V gene has CDR1 SGHTA and CDR2 FQGNSA. In nucleotides, the CDR3 is TGTGCCAGCAGCTTAACGACTAGCGGGCCACCGTACGAGCAGTACTTC. It translates to CASSLTTSGPPYEQYF.

This clonotype was observed at least ten times. The chain employs TRBV24-1 and TRBJ2-5, with D possibly TRBD1 on 5 matching bases. The CDR3 loop spans 13 amino acids. Trimming stripped 10 bases from V and 0 bases from J, with 11 bases between. Germline-derived CDR1 and CDR2 are KGHDR and SFDVKD. The CDR3 is CATSRGNQETQYF. CDR3 nucleotide sequence: TGTGCCACATCTAGGGGAAACCAAGAGACCCAGTACTTC.

This clonotype was detected a few times. V usage is TRBV20-1 and J usage is TRBJ2-2, with 7 bases matching TRBD2. Germline lookup yields CDR1 DFQATT and CDR2 SNEGSKA (reference sequence). Losses at the gene ends were 5 bases for V and 0 bases for J; bases not matched to a gene: 12. This CDR3 has 17 amino acids. The CDR3 DNA is TGCAGTGCTCTAAGCCCAGCGGGGTCAACGAACACCGGGGAGCTGTTTTTT. Translation: CSALSPAGSTNTGELFF.

The chain uses TRBV12-3 or TRBV12-4 and TRBJ1-2, with a tentative D call TRBD1 (6 bases). Trimming left V 6 bases short and J 4 bases short, with 21 bases between. CDR3 size: 16 residues. The CDR3 reads CASSRSRQGYSYGYTF. CDR3 bases: TGTGCCAGCAGCCGATCCCGCCAGGGGTATAGCTATGGCTACACCTTC.

Comments on this clonotype: Germline and junction disagree at one end, which may indicate a read error. The chain recombines TRBV4-1 with TRBJ2-2; TRBD2 matches at 9 bases. The germline gives CDR1 MGHRA, CDR2 YSYEKL. The CDR3 consists of 19 residues. Here the CDR3 DNA reads TGCGCCAGCAGCCCCCACAGCGGGGGGCCGATGAGGAACACCGGGGAGCTGTATTTT. Its translation: CASSPHSGGPMRNTGELYF.

The table lists this clonotype with a few counts. The CDR3: CASSSRLAGGADTQYF. Written as DNA, the CDR3 is TGTGCCAGCAGCTCACGTCTAGCGGGTGGTGCAGATACGCAGTATTTT. The chain links TRBV5-4 to TRBJ2-3, with TRBD2 matching over 8 bases. CDR3 size: 16 residues. Germline CDR1 and CDR2: SGHNT and YYREEE (reference sequence). V gave up 3 bases and J gave up 4 bases; unmatched junction bases: 10.

This clonotype was observed many times. V and J are TRBV7-9 and TRBJ2-7; D may be TRBD2 (5 bases). From germline, CDR1 is SEHNR and CDR2 FQNEAQ (reference sequence). There are 13 residues in the CDR3. Trimming pared 2 bases from V and 2 bases from J, leaving 7 bases between. CDR3 sequence reads: CASSLSGAYEQYF. The CDR3, as DNA: TGTGCCAGCAGCTTATCCGGGGCCTACGAGCAGTACTTC.

The genes are TRBV20-1 and TRBJ2-1, with D perhaps TRBD2 (5 bases). Germline assignment: CDR1 DFQATT and CDR2 SNEGSKA (reference sequence). The CDR3 extends over 15 amino acids. V shed 3 bases and J shed 0 bases, with 12 bases lying between them. The CDR3 nucleotides are TGCAGTGCTAGTGCTTGGGGAGTCTCCTACAATGAGCAGTTCTTC. It yields the protein CSASAWGVSYNEQFF.

This clonotype was counted a few times. The V gene is TRBV2, the J gene TRBJ1-2, with D unclear. The V gene's germline CDR1 is SNHLY and CDR2 FYNNEI. The CDR3 is made up of 13 amino acids. V lost 3 bases and J 7 bases, leaving 12 bases between the germline ends. The CDR3: CASSERRVGGYTF. CDR3 coding DNA: TGTGCCAGCAGTGAGCGGAGAGTAGGTGGCTACACCTTC.

This clonotype was detected only a few times. The chain joins TRBV10-3 to TRBJ2-7, with TRBD2 as a possible D gene (6 bases). Germline assignment: CDR1 ENHRY and CDR2 SYGVKD. This CDR3 comprises 14 residues. V was clipped by 6 bases and J by 4 bases, with 16 bases between them. CDR3 sequence: CAISYGGGSYEQYF. The DNA for the CDR3 is TGTGCCATCAGCTATGGTGGGGGGTCGTACGAGCAGTACTTC.

This clonotype was observed many times. The chain joins TRBV10-3 to TRBJ1-2, with TRBD1 matching over 8 bases. With 6 bases clipped from V and 7 bases from J, the junction kept 7 bases outside the gene matches. This CDR3 is 13 amino acids long. Germline values: CDR1 ENHRY, CDR2 SYGVKD. DNA of the CDR3: TGTGCCATCAGCGGACAGGGTACTTTTGGCTACACCTTC. It yields the protein CAISGQGTFGYTF.

This clonotype was seen many times. The chain combines TRBV6-2 or TRBV6-3 with TRBJ2-1; D is unresolved. Germline CDR1 and CDR2: MNHEY and SVGEGT. This CDR3 spans 17 amino acids. V lost 0 bases and J 7 bases, leaving 19 bases between the germline ends. CDR3 bases: TGTGCCAGCAGTTACTCGAAAACGTCCATGGCGGTTAATGAGCAGTTCTTC. Translated: CASSYSKTSMAVNEQFF.

In this sample, this clonotype turned up a few times. This sequence joins TRBV5-8 and TRBJ1-1, with D maybe TRBD1 (6 bases). CDR3 length equals 15 residues. Trimming left V 4 bases short and J 1 base short, with 14 bases between. The germline V gene encodes CDR1 SGHTS and CDR2 YDEGEE. The CDR3 bases are TGTGCCAGCAGCGTAACAGGACAGAAGAACACTGAAGCTTTCTTT. It specifies CASSVTGQKNTEAFF.

This clonotype occurred a few times. This chain uses TRBV11-2 with TRBJ2-7, with 7 bases identical to TRBD2. This CDR3 is built from 16 residues. Germline CDR1 is SGHAT and CDR2 is FQNNGV. J gave up 0 bases and V 2 bases, and 7 bases lay outside the gene matches. For the CDR3, the DNA is TGTGCCAGCAGCTTATTTCGCGGGACTAACTCCTACGAGCAGTACTTC. This encodes CASSLFRGTNSYEQYF.

This clonotype showed up many times. The chain combines TRBV11-2 with TRBJ2-3; no clear D. Between the trimmed V and J ends, which lost 2 bases and 1 base, there was a span of 10 bases. Germline CDR1 SGHAT, CDR2 FQNNGV. The CDR3 extends over 15 amino acids. In DNA form, the CDR3 reads TGTGCCAGCAGCTTATCCCCGTTGGGCACAGATACGCAGTATTTT. It translates to CASSLSPLGTDTQYF.

The rearrangement links TRBV24-1 to TRBJ2-1; D ambiguous. The CDR3 totals 12 residues. CDR1 is KGHDR, CDR2 SFDVKD, per germline. Trimming removed 2 bases from V and 2 bases from J, with 0 bases in between. The CDR3 DNA follows: TGTGCCACCAGTGATTCCTACAATGAGCAGTTCTTC. It translates to CATSDSYNEQFF.

This chain connects TRBV12-3 or TRBV12-4 to TRBJ2-3; D is uncertain. The CDR3 covers 14 residues. The V and J ends lost 6 bases and 6 bases respectively, with 16 bases between them. In nucleotides, the CDR3 is TGTGCCAGCAGCTTGACCGTGGGTGGGGATACGCAGTATTTT. This encodes CASSLTVGGDTQYF.

This clonotype was seen repeatedly, ten times or more. The V call is TRBV28, the J call TRBJ2-7, with D tentatively TRBD1 or TRBD2 (5 bases each). This CDR3 is 14 amino acids long. Germline-derived CDR1 and CDR2 are MDHEN and SYDVKM. Trimming left V 1 base short and J 2 bases short, with 9 bases between. DNA of the CDR3: TGTGCCAGCAGTTTATACCGGGGCCCCTACGAGCAGTACTTC. Its protein product is CASSLYRGPYEQYF.

The J gene is TRBJ1-2, the V gene TRBV10-3; no reliable D call. The ends were cut back, 0 bases at V and 1 base at J, with 9 bases in the middle. This CDR3 region has 15 residues. Germline values: CDR1 ENHRY, CDR2 SYGVKD. The CDR3 loop reads CAISESYSNNYGYTF. The CDR3 DNA follows: TGTGCCATCAGTGAGTCATACAGTAATAACTATGGCTACACCTTC.

This clonotype was found many times. The chain employs TRBV4-1 and TRBJ2-1; D is unresolved. Germline V CDR1 and CDR2: MGHRA, YSYEKL. V was trimmed by 4 bases and J by 2 bases, leaving 18 bases between them. This CDR3 has 17 amino acids. The CDR3, as DNA: TGCGCCAGCAGCCTCCCGAGACTTGTTCGAACCTACAATGAGCAGTTCTTC. Its protein is CASSLPRLVRTYNEQFF.

There are many counts of this clonotype. This chain connects TRBV10-3 to TRBJ1-2, with TRBD1 as a possible D gene (5 bases). The germline gives CDR1 ENHRY, CDR2 SYGVKD. The CDR3 has 14 amino acids. Trimming cost V 4 bases and J 6 bases, with 15 bases left between them. The CDR3 nucleotides read TGTGCCATCAGTGCTATGCCGGGGGAACATGGCTACACCTTC. Its protein is CAISAMPGEHGYTF.

This clonotype was detected a few times. The chain joins TRBV29-1 to TRBJ1-2, with a tentative D call TRBD1 (5 bases). Germline V gene lookup returns CDR1 SQVTM and CDR2 ANQGSEA. V lost 3 bases to trimming and J lost 4 bases, with 18 bases between them. The CDR3 extends over 15 amino acids. The CDR3 nucleotides are TGCAGCGTTGATCCCGGGGGACGTTTGGGCTATGGCTACACCTTC. Amino acid sequence: CSVDPGGRLGYGYTF. Based on the CDR3 plus reference TRBV29-1 and TRBJ1-2, the full variable domain is SAVISQKPSRDICQRGTSLTIQCQVDSQVTMMFWYRQQPGQSLTLIATANQGSEATYESGFVIDKFPISRPNLTFSTLTVSNMSPEDSSIYLCSVDPGGRLGYGYTFGSGTRLTVV.

In its sample, this clonotype was seen many times. The J gene is TRBJ1-5, the V gene TRBV20-1; D is perhaps TRBD1 (5 bases). Trimming took off 0 bases at V and 8 bases at J, with 11 bases between the two ends. The CDR3 has 13 residues. Germline V CDR1 and CDR2: DFQATT, SNEGSKA (reference sequence). The chain's CDR3 is CSAREGGLKPQHF. CDR3 bases: TGCAGTGCTAGAGAGGGGGGGTTGAAGCCCCAGCATTTT.

V is TRBV7-9 and J is TRBJ2-5; D uncertain. CDR3 size: 14 residues. V lost 5 bases and J 5 bases, leaving 15 bases between the germline ends. Per the germline V gene, CDR1 is SEHNR and CDR2 is FQNEAQ (reference sequence). The DNA for the CDR3 is TGTGCCAGCAGCCCGCGACGGAATTTCGAGACCCAGTACTTC. As protein: CASSPRRNFETQYF.